This is a list of T cell receptor beta chains from one sample in a study of blood T cell repertoires in COVID-19. The method was immunoSEQ multiplex PCR; TCRdb's version includes in-frame clones alone and lacks a portion of them. The sample lists approximately 250,000 clones; around nine tenths were seen once. Sequenced: PBMCs or T cells enriched from blood (not recorded which). These receptors came from a woman between 35 and 50 years old who had been exposed to COVID-19. The CDR3 runs from the conserved cysteine through the conserved F or W. The D gene is left open where the match is weak. A row's size may be missing; if present it is once, few, many or a size class.

clone_size	v_call	j_call	d_call	cdr3_nt	cdr3_aa
once	TRBV5-1	TRBJ2-3	.	TGCGCCAGCAGCCGGGGTGGTGCGGGGGCCCAAGATACGCAGTATTTT	CASSRGGAGAQDTQYF
once	TRBV12-3/TRBV12-4	TRBJ1-5	.	TGTGCCAGCAGTTTCACGGCAGGACAGCCCCAGCATTTT	CASSFTAGQPQHF
once	TRBV27	TRBJ1-1	.	TGTGCCAGCAGTCCCGGGACACTGAACACTGAAGCTTTCTTT	CASSPGTLNTEAFF
.	TRBV19	TRBJ2-1	TRBD2	TGTGCCAGTAGTTCCGCCACTAGCGATGAGCAGTTCTTC	CASSSATSDEQFF
.	TRBV28	TRBJ2-7	TRBD2	TGTGCCAGCAGTACCCCTACTAGCGGGGGGGACGAGCAGTACTTC	CASSTPTSGGDEQYF
.	TRBV7-9	TRBJ2-4	TRBD1	TGTGCCAGCAGCGAAGACAGGGTAGGGGGAAACATTCAGTACTTC	CASSEDRVGGNIQYF
.	TRBV5-1	TRBJ1-4	.	TGCGCCAGCAGCTTGAACACAGGGAGTAATGAAAAACTGTTTTTT	CASSLNTGSNEKLFF
.	TRBV5-1	TRBJ2-7	.	TGCGCCAGCAGCTTGGGACAGGTTGACTACGAGCAGTACTTC	CASSLGQVDYEQYF
.	TRBV12-5	TRBJ2-2	.	TGTGCTAGTGGTTTGGTGAAGGAGTGGGGGCCGAACACCGGGGAGCTGTTTTTT	CASGLVKEWGPNTGELFF
.	TRBV9	TRBJ2-1	TRBD1	TGTGCCAGCAGCCTTCCCGGGACAGGGCCCTATGAGCAGTTCTTC	CASSLPGTGPYEQFF
.	TRBV5-6	TRBJ2-2	.	TGTGCCAGCAGCTTGGCAGGCGTTCCCGGGGAGCTGTTTTTT	CASSLAGVPGELFF
.	TRBV5-4	TRBJ1-6	.	TGTGCCAGCAGCTCGGGGGGGAGAACCTCCGCGAATTCACCCCTCCACTTT	CASSSGGRTSANSPLHF
.	TRBV7-9	TRBJ2-5	.	TGTGCCAGCAGCCGTGTCTCAACAAGTCAAGAGACCCAGTACTTC	CASSRVSTSQETQYF
.	TRBV21-1	TRBJ2-2	.	TGTGCCAGCAGCACCCTAGGCGGGGGATCGGACACCGGGGAGCTGTTTTTT	CASSTLGGGSDTGELFF
.	TRBV4-3	TRBJ2-4	.	TGCGCCAGCAGCCAAGATCTCGGGTTAGCCAAAAACATTCAGTACTTC	CASSQDLGLAKNIQYF
.	TRBV5-1	TRBJ2-1	.	TGCGCCAGCAGCGCGGTCGGGTACAATGAGCAGTTCTTC	CASSAVGYNEQFF